This T cell receptor (beta chain) was profiled in a study of cytomegalovirus exposure and HLA in healthy donors. Trimming shortened V by 1 base and J by 4 bases, and 8 bases separated the two germline ends. CDR3 length equals 13 residues. CDR1 and CDR2 from the germline V gene are LGHNA and YNFKEQ. As concerns this clone: Its antigen is unidentified.

The PCR contained 60 Vbeta and 13 Jbeta primers. Measured with immunoSEQ multiplex PCR; TCRdb has only the in-frame clones, and not every one. The sample records around 240,000 clones, 82% being singletons. General study points: Later on, an analysis found that several of the most significant clusters appeared to be linked to common viral pathogens, which included parvovirus B19. Later analysis found that TCR beta chains associated with HLA were more clonally expanded than other, equally common chains. In presence/absence analyses, roughly uniform sequencing depth across donors was assumed.

The specimen was PBMCs. This TCR was recovered from a woman aged 40 to 50 in good health and CMV-seropositive. The chain couples TRBV4-2 to TRBJ2-7, with D unresolved. DNA for the CDR3: TGTGCCAGCAGCCAAGGACTGATATACGAGCAGTACTTC. It specifies CASSQGLIYEQYF.